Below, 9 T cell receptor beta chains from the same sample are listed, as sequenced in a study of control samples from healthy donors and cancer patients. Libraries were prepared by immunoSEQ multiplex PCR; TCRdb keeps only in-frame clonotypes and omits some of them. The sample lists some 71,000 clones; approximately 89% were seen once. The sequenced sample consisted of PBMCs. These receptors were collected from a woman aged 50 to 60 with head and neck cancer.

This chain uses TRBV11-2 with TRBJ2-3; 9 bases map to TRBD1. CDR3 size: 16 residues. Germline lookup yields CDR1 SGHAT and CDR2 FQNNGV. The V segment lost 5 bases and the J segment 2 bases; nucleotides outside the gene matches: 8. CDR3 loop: CASSPGQGLITDTQYF. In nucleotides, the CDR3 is TGTGCCAGCAGCCCCGGACAGGGGCTCATCACAGATACGCAGTATTTT.

The CDR3 is CASSPDPNSGQYF. The CDR3 region has the DNA TGTGCCAGCTCACCTGACCCTAATAGCGGGCAGTACTTC. The V and J genes are TRBV18 and TRBJ2-7; TRBD2 might be the D (6 bases). Germline CDR1 reads KGHSH; CDR2 reads LQKENI. The germline V and J ends were trimmed by 3 bases and 9 bases, with 15 bases remaining between them. CDR3 length equals 13 residues. Supplemented by reference TRBV18 and TRBJ2-7, the full variable domain reads NAGVMQNPRHLVRRRGQEARLRCSPMKGHSHVYWYRQLPEEGLKFMVYLQKENIIDESGMPKERFSAEFPKEGPSILRIQQVVRGDSAAYFCASSPDPNSGQYFGPGTRLTVT.

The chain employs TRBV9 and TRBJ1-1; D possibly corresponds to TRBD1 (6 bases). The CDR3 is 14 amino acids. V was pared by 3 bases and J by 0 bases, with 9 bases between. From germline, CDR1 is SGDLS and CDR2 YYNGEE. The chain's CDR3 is CASSGGRMNTEAFF. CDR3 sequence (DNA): TGTGCCAGCAGCGGGGGGCGGATGAACACTGAAGCTTTCTTT. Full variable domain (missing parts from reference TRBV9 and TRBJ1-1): DSGVTQTPKHLITATGQRVTLRCSPRSGDLSVYWYQQSLDQGLQFLIQYYNGEERAKGNILERFSAQQFPDLHSELNLSSLELGDSALYFCASSGGRMNTEAFFGQGTRLTVV.

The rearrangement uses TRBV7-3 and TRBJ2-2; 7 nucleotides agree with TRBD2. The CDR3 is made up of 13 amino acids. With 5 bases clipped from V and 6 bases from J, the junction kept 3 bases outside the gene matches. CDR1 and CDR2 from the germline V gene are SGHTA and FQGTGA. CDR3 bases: TGTGCCAGCAGCCCAGGGAGGGCCGGGGAGCTGTTTTTT. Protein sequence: CASSPGRAGELFF.

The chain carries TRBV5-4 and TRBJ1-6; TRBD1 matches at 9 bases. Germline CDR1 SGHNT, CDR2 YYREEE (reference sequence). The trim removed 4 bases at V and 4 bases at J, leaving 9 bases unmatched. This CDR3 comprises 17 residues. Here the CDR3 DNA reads TGTGCCAGCAGCCTGGACAGGGGCAGCGCGTATAATTCACCCCTCCACTTT. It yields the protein CASSLDRGSAYNSPLHF.

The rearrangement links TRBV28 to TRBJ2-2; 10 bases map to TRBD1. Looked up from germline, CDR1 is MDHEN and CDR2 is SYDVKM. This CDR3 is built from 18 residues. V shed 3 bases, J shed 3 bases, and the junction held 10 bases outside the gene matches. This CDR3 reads CASSFLLVGTGDTGELFF. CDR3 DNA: TGTGCCAGCAGTTTTTTGCTGGTCGGGACAGGGGACACCGGGGAGCTGTTTTTT.

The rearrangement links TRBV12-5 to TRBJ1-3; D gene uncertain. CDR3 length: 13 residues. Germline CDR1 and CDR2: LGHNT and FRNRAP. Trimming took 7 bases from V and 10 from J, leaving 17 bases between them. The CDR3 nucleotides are TGTGCTAGTGCCCCGGGAGCCACGCAAACCATATATTTT. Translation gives CASAPGATQTIYF.

In DNA, the CDR3 is TGTGCCACCAGTGAGACAGGCAATCAGCCCCAGCATTTT. This translates into CATSETGNQPQHF. The chain employs TRBV24-1 and TRBJ1-5; possibly TRBD1 for D (5 bases). Germline CDR1 and CDR2: KGHDR and SFDVKD. This CDR3 comprises 13 residues. The germline V and J ends were trimmed by 4 bases and 2 bases, with 5 bases remaining between them.

In nucleotides, the CDR3 is TGCAGTGCTAGTAGGAGGGGGGCCGGAGCTTTCTTT. Its translation: CSASRRGAGAFF. J is TRBJ1-1 and V is TRBV20-1; a possible D gene is TRBD1 (6 bases). The CDR3 length is 12 residues. The germline V gene has CDR1 DFQATT and CDR2 SNEGSKA (reference sequence). Trimming stripped 3 bases from V and 10 bases from J, with 15 bases between.